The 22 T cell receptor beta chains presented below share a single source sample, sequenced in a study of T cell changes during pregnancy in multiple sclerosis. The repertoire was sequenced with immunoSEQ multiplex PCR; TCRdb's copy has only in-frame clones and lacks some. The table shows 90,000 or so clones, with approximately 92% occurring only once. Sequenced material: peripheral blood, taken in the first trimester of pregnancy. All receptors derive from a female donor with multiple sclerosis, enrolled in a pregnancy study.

The CDR3 DNA is TGTGCCTGGAAAGGACAGGGGGGGCTACCCAGTCACTCTGGAAACACCATATATTTT. Amino acids: CAWKGQGGLPSHSGNTIYF. The chain links TRBV30 to TRBJ1-3; 10 bases align to TRBD1. This CDR3 is 19 amino acids long. Unmatched junction bases numbered 15, after V lost 4 bases and J lost 0 bases. Germline CDR1 reads GTSNPN; CDR2 reads SVGIG (reference sequence).

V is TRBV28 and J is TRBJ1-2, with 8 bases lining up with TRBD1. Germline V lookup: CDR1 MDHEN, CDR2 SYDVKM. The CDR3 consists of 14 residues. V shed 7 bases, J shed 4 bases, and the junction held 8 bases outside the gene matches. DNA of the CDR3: TGTGCCAGCACGGTCGGGACAGGCGGCTATGGCTACACCTTC. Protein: CASTVGTGGYGYTF.

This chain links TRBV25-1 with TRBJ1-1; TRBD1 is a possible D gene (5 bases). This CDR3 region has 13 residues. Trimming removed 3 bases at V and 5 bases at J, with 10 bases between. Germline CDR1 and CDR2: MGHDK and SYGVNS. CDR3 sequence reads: CASSEEGYTEAFF. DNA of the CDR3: TGTGCCAGCAGTGAGGAGGGGTATACTGAAGCTTTCTTT.

This CDR3 is CASSPLGPQGQGPYEQYF. The DNA for the CDR3 is TGCGCCAGCAGTCCCCTTGGCCCCCAGGGACAGGGGCCCTACGAGCAGTACTTC. The genes are TRBV23-1 and TRBJ2-7, with TRBD1 identical over 10 bases. TRBV23-1 is filed as an ORF, its function uncertain. J was trimmed by 2 bases and V by 4 bases; bases with no gene match: 14. The CDR3 totals 18 residues.

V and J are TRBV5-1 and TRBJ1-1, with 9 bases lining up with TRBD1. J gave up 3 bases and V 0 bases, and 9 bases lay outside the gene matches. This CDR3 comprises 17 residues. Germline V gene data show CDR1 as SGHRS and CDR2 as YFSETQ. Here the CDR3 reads CASSLAGTGQIDTEAFF. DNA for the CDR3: TGCGCCAGCAGCTTGGCCGGGACAGGGCAGATAGACACTGAAGCTTTCTTT. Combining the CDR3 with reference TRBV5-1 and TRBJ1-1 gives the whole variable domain KAGVTQTPRYLIKTRGQQVTLSCSPISGHRSVSWYQQTPGQGLQFLFEYFSETQRNKGNFPGRFSGRQFSNSRSEMNVSTLELGDSALYLCASSLAGTGQIDTEAFFGQGTRLTVV.

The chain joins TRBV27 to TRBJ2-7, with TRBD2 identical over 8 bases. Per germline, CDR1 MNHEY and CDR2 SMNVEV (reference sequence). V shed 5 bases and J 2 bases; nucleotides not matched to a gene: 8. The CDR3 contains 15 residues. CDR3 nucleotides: TGTGCCAGCAGTCAAGGTACTAGCGGTGCCTACGAGCAGTACTTC. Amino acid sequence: CASSQGTSGAYEQYF.

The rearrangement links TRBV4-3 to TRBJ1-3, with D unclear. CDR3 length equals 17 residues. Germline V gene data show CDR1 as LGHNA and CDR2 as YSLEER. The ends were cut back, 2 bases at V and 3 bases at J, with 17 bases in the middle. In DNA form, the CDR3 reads TGCGCCAGCAGCCAATCTAGAGCTCGGGTGTTTGGAAACACCATATATTTT. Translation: CASSQSRARVFGNTIYF.

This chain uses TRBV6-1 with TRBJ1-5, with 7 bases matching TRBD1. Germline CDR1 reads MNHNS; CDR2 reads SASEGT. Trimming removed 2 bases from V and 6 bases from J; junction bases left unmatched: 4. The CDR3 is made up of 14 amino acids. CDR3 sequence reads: CASSERQGGQPQHF. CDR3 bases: TGTGCCAGCAGTGAAAGGCAGGGGGGTCAGCCCCAGCATTTT.

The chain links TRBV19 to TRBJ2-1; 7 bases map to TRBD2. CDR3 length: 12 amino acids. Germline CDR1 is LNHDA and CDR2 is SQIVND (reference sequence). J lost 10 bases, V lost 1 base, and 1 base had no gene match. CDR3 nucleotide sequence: TGTGCCAGTAGTATAGTCGGGGGGGAGCAGTTCTTC. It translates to CASSIVGGEQFF.

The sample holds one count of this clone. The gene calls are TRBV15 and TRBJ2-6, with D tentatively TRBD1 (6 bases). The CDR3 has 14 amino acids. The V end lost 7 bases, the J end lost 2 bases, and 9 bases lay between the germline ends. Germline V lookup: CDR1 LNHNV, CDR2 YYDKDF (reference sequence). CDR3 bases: TGTGCCACCACCAACAGGGCTGGGGCCAACGTCCTGACTTTC. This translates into CATTNRAGANVLTF.

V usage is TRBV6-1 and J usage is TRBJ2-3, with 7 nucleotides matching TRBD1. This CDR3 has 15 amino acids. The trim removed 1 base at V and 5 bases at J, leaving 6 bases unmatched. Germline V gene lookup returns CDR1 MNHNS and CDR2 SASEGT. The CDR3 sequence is CASSEGQGRIDTQYF. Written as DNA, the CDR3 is TGTGCCAGCAGTGAAGGACAGGGCCGCATAGATACGCAGTATTTT.

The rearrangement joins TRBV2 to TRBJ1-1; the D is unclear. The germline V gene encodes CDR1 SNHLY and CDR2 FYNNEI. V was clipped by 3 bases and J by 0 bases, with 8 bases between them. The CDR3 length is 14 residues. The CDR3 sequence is CASSEGRLNTEAFF. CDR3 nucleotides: TGTGCCAGCAGTGAGGGCAGGCTGAACACTGAAGCTTTCTTT.

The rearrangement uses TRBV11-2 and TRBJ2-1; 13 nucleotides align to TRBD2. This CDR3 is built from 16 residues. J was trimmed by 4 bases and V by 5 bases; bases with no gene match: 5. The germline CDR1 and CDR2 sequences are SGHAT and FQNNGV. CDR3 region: CASSPRLAGGYNEQFF. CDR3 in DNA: TGTGCCAGCAGCCCAAGACTAGCGGGAGGATACAATGAGCAGTTCTTC.

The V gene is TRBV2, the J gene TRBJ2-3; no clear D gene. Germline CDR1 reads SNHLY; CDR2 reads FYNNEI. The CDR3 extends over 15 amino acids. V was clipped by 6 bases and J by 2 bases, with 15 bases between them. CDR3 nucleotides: TGTGCCAGCAGCGCAGGATTTTCCACCACAGATACGCAGTATTTT. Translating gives CASSAGFSTTDTQYF.

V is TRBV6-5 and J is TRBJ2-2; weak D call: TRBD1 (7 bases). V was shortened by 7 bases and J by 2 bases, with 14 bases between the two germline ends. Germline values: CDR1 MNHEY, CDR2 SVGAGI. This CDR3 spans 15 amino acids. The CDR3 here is CASKYRGGNTGELFF. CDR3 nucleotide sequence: TGTGCCAGCAAGTACAGGGGAGGAAACACCGGGGAGCTGTTTTTT.

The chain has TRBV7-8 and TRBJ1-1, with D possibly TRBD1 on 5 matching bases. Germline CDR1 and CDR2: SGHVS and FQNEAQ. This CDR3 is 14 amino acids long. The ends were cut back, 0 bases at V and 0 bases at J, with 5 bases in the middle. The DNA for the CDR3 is TGTGCCAGCAGCTTAGCGGGGCTGAACACTGAAGCTTTCTTT. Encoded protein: CASSLAGLNTEAFF.

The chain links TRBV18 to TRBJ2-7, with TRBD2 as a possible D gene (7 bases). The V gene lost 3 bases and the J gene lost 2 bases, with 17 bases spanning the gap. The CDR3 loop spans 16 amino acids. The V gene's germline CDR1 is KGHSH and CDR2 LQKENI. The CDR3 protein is CASSPSGGAVTYEQYF. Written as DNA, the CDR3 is TGTGCCAGCTCACCTTCTGGGGGGGCAGTTACCTACGAGCAGTACTTC.

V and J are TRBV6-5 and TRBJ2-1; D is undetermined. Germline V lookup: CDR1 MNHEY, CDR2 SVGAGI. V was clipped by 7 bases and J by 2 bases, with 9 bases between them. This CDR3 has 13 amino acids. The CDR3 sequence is CASKNSPYNEQFF. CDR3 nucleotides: TGTGCCAGCAAGAACAGCCCCTACAATGAGCAGTTCTTC.

CDR3 nucleotide sequence: TGTGCCAGCAGCGACCCCTCTAGCGGGGAAAACACCGGGGAGCTGTTTTTT. Amino acid sequence: CASSDPSSGENTGELFF. V and J are TRBV28 and TRBJ2-2; 9 bases line up with TRBD2. This CDR3 has 17 amino acids. The V gene end was trimmed by 6 bases and the J gene end by 2 bases; junction bases not matched to a gene: 10. Germline CDR1 MDHEN, CDR2 SYDVKM.

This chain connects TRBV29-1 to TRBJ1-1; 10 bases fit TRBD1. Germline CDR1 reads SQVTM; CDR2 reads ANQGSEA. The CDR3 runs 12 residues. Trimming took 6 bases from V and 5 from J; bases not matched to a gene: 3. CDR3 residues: CSVRQGATEAFF. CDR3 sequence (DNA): TGCAGCGTGCGACAGGGGGCGACTGAAGCTTTCTTT.

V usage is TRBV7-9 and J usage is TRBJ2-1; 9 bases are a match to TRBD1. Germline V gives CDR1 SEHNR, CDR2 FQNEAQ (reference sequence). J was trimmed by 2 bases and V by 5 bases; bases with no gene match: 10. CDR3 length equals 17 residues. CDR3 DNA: TGTGCCAGCAGCCCCAGGGGACAGGGTAGGACCTACAATGAGCAGTTCTTC. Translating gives CASSPRGQGRTYNEQFF. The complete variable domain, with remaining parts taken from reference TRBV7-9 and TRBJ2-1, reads DTGVSQNPRHKITKRGQNVTFRCDPISEHNRLYWYRQTLGQGPEFLTYFQNEAQLEKSRLLSDRFSAERPKGSFSTLEIQRTEQGDSAMYLCASSPRGQGRTYNEQFFGPGTRLTVL.

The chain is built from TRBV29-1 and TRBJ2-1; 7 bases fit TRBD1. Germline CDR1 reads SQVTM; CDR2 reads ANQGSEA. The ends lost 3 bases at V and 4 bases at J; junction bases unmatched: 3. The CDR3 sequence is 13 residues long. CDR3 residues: CSVEAGGYNEQFF. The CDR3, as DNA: TGCAGCGTTGAGGCAGGGGGTTACAATGAGCAGTTCTTC.